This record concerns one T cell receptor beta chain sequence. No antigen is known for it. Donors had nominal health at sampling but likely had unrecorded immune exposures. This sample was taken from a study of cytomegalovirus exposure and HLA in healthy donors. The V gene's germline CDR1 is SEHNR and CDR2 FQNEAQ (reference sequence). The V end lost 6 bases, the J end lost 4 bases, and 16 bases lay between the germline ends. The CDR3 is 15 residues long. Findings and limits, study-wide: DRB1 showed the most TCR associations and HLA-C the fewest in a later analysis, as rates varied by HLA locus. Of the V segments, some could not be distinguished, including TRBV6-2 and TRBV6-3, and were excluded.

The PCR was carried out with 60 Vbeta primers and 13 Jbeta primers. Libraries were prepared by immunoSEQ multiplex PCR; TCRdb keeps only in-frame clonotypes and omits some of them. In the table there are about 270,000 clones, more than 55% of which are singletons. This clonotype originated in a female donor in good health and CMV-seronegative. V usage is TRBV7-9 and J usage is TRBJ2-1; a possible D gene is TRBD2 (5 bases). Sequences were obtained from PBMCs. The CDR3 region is CASRPGKITYNEQFF. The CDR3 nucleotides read TGTGCCAGCAGACCCGGGAAAATTACTTACAATGAGCAGTTCTTC.